One sample yielded the 19 T cell receptor beta chains listed below, sequenced in a study of cytomegalovirus exposure and HLA in healthy donors. The primer mix had 60 Vbeta and 13 Jbeta primers. Method: immunoSEQ multiplex PCR; TCRdb's copy keeps in-frame clones and lacks some. The table has about 110,000 clones, 70% to 80% seen once. The sequenced sample consisted of PBMCs. The receptors derive from a man aged 18 to 29 in good health and CMV-seronegative.

The V and J genes are TRBV29-1 and TRBJ2-5; 7 bases are shared with TRBD2. Germline V CDR1 and CDR2: SQVTM, ANQGSEA. J was trimmed by 5 bases and V by 4 bases; bases with no gene match: 4. This CDR3 region has 12 residues. CDR3 sequence reads: CSVVWGGETQYF. CDR3 nucleotide sequence: TGCAGCGTTGTTTGGGGAGGGGAGACCCAGTACTTC.

This clone was observed a few times. This sequence joins TRBV19 and TRBJ1-2, with TRBD1 as a possible D gene (5 bases). V was shortened by 7 bases and J by 5 bases, with 20 bases between the two germline ends. From germline, CDR1 is LNHDA and CDR2 SQIVND (reference sequence). This CDR3 region has 15 residues. The CDR3 spells CASTPAVQGKYGYTF. The CDR3, as DNA: TGTGCCAGTACCCCGGCCGTGCAGGGTAAGTATGGCTACACCTTC.

V and J are TRBV6-4 and TRBJ1-1; D might be TRBD1 (5 bases). Trimming pared 7 bases from V and 5 bases from J, leaving 20 bases between. Germline CDR1 is MRHNA and CDR2 is SNTAGT. The CDR3 is 15 residues long. The CDR3 loop reads CASTTLDRGWTEAFF. For the CDR3, the DNA is TGTGCCAGCACTACGCTTGACAGAGGATGGACTGAAGCTTTCTTT.

The chain joins TRBV5-8 to TRBJ1-6, with TRBD1 matching over 9 bases. This CDR3 is built from 16 residues. The germline CDR1 and CDR2 sequences are SGHTS and YDEGEE. Trimming at V came to 4 bases and at J to 0 bases, leaving 2 bases not matched to a gene. CDR3 sequence: CASSRDRASYNSPLHF. CDR3 sequence (DNA): TGTGCCAGCAGCCGGGACAGGGCCTCCTATAATTCACCCCTCCACTTT.

V and J are TRBV19 and TRBJ2-1; D is perhaps TRBD2 (5 bases). Germline V gene sequence: CDR1 LNHDA, CDR2 SQIVND (reference sequence). Trimming stripped 5 bases from V and 8 bases from J, with 13 bases between. CDR3 length: 13 residues. The CDR3 DNA sequence: TGTGCCAGTAGTCCACGACCCGGGGATGAGCAGTTCTTC. Translating it yields CASSPRPGDEQFF.

The chain joins TRBV28 to TRBJ1-3, with 7 bases fitting TRBD1. Per germline, CDR1 MDHEN and CDR2 SYDVKM. The CDR3 contains 14 residues. V lost 6 bases and J lost 4; bases outside the gene matches: 6. As DNA, the CDR3 is TGTGCCAGCAGCATAACAGGGGTCGGAAACACCATATATTTT. Amino acid sequence: CASSITGVGNTIYF.

The table lists this clone with a few counts. The CDR3 loop is CASRTGQFNTEAFF. CDR3 bases: TGTGCCAGCAGGACCGGACAGTTCAACACTGAAGCTTTCTTT. The chain uses TRBV6-5 and TRBJ1-1, with D perhaps matching TRBD1 (6 bases). Between the trimmed V and J ends, which lost 6 bases and 2 bases, there was a span of 13 bases. The CDR3 contains 14 residues. Germline CDR1 is MNHEY and CDR2 is SVGAGI.

The V and J genes are TRBV28 and TRBJ1-1, with 8 bases that match TRBD1. J lost 5 bases, V lost 4 bases, and 6 bases had no gene match. The CDR3 covers 14 residues. CDR1 is MDHEN, CDR2 SYDVKM, per germline. CDR3 region: CASSSTGGGTEAFF. CDR3 DNA sequence: TGTGCCAGCAGTTCTACAGGGGGAGGGACTGAAGCTTTCTTT.

The rearrangement joins TRBV28 to TRBJ2-7; no definite D call. This CDR3 spans 12 amino acids. CDR1 and CDR2 from the germline V gene are MDHEN and SYDVKM. The germline V and J ends were trimmed by 4 bases and 0 bases, with 4 bases remaining between them. The CDR3 here is CASSSGSYEQYF. CDR3 nucleotides: TGTGCCAGCAGTTCCGGCTCCTACGAGCAGTACTTC.

V gene TRBV6-1 combines with J gene TRBJ2-3; weak D call: TRBD1 (6 bases). CDR1 and CDR2 from the germline V gene are MNHNS and SASEGT. V was cut by 9 bases and J by 1 base, with 17 bases left in between. The CDR3 sequence is 15 residues long. The DNA for the CDR3 is TGTGCCAGTGGGTACAGGGCCCGCGGCACAGATACGCAGTATTTT. Its protein product is CASGYRARGTDTQYF.

With respect to this clone: A read error may produce the germline difference seen at one junction end. The chain couples TRBV5-1 to TRBJ2-5, with D possibly matching TRBD2 (5 bases). The V gene's germline CDR1 is SGHRS and CDR2 YFSETQ. The CDR3 is 13 amino acids. The CDR3 is CASSPGWEETQYF. CDR3 sequence (DNA): TGCGCCAGCAGCCCGGGGTGGGAAGAAACCCAGTACTTC.

The V and J genes are TRBV9 and TRBJ2-2; 7 bases map to TRBD2. This CDR3 spans 16 amino acids. The junction had 10 bases not matched to a gene; V was cut back by 2 bases and J by 6 bases. CDR1 SGDLS and CDR2 YYNGEE come from the germline V gene. CDR3 protein: CASSVGPGREAGELFF. The CDR3 region has the DNA TGTGCCAGCAGCGTCGGCCCCGGACGGGAGGCCGGGGAGCTGTTTTTT.

Points on this clone: A read error may account for a junction end that differs from germline. The rearrangement joins TRBV7-7 to TRBJ2-2, with D unclear. The CDR3 is made up of 14 amino acids. CDR1 is SSHAT, CDR2 FNYEAQ, per germline (reference sequence). The CDR3 DNA sequence: TGTGCTAGCAGCGCAACCAGCGAAACCGGGGAGCTGTTTTTT. This sequence encodes CASSATSETGELFF.

The chain links TRBV5-6 to TRBJ2-5, with 7 bases aligning to TRBD2. The CDR3 is made up of 12 amino acids. Trimming removed 6 bases from V and 4 bases from J; junction bases left unmatched: 3. CDR1 is SGHDT and CDR2 is YYEEEE in the germline V gene. The CDR3 region is CASKRGTETQYF. Written as DNA, the CDR3 is TGTGCCAGCAAGCGGGGAACAGAGACCCAGTACTTC.

CDR3 sequence reads: CAIGWGLYEQYF. CDR3 coding DNA: TGTGCCATCGGTTGGGGGCTGTACGAGCAGTACTTC. V usage is TRBV10-3 and J usage is TRBJ2-5; maybe TRBD1 (6 bases). The J call could be wrong; TRBJ2-7 is a better fit for the DNA end. The germline V gene encodes CDR1 ENHRY and CDR2 SYGVKD. There are 12 residues in the CDR3.

This clone was observed once. The chain links TRBV7-9 to TRBJ1-2, with D tentatively TRBD1 (6 bases). Germline V gives CDR1 SEHNR, CDR2 FQNEAQ (reference sequence). Trimming removed 4 bases at V and 4 bases at J, with 13 bases between. The CDR3 consists of 14 residues. The CDR3 sequence: CASSSLTGSYGYTF. DNA for the CDR3: TGTGCCAGCAGCTCCTTAACAGGGAGCTATGGCTACACCTTC.

This chain connects TRBV7-9 to TRBJ2-4; possibly TRBD1 for D (6 bases). The CDR3 extends over 19 amino acids. From germline, CDR1 is SEHNR and CDR2 FQNEAQ (reference sequence). Trimming stripped 5 bases from V and 4 bases from J, with 27 bases between. For the CDR3, the DNA is TGTGCCAGCAGCCCCCGAGCCCTCACTAACAGGGATATTAAAAACATTCAGTACTTC. Translating it yields CASSPRALTNRDIKNIQYF.

This chain joins TRBV4-3 and TRBJ2-5, with 15 bases matching TRBD2. The CDR3 is 20 amino acids. The ends lost 5 bases at V and 4 bases at J; junction bases unmatched: 17. Looked up from germline, CDR1 is LGHNA and CDR2 is YSLEER. The CDR3 nucleotides read TGCGCCAGCAGCGAAAACCCTCCGGGACTAGCGGGGGGAGGGGGAGAGACCCAGTACTTC. Translation gives CASSENPPGLAGGGGETQYF.

The V gene is TRBV19, the J gene TRBJ2-3; D may be TRBD2 (6 bases). This CDR3 is built from 15 residues. Germline V gene lookup returns CDR1 LNHDA and CDR2 SQIVND (reference sequence). V shed 1 base and J shed 2 bases, with 10 bases lying between them. The chain's CDR3 is CASSIGAGPTDTQYF. CDR3 in DNA: TGTGCCAGTAGTATAGGGGCGGGGCCCACAGATACGCAGTATTTT. The complete variable domain, with remaining parts taken from reference TRBV19 and TRBJ2-3, reads DGGITQSPKYLFRKEGQNVTLSCEQNLNHDAMYWYRQDPGQGLRLIYYSQIVNDFQKGDIAEGYSVSREKKESFPLTVTSAQKNPTAFYLCASSIGAGPTDTQYFGPGTRLTVL.